Listed here are 15 T cell receptor beta chains from one sample, sequenced in a study of blood T cell repertoires in COVID-19. Data came from immunoSEQ multiplex PCR; TCRdb stores just in-frame clones and leaves some out. This sample has approximately 250,000 clones, with roughly 86% found just once. The sequenced material came from peripheral blood. All receptors come from a man aged 18 to 35 with active or convalescent COVID-19.

The V and J genes are TRBV5-1 and TRBJ1-1; D call uncertain. V lost 4 bases, J lost 4 bases, and 14 bases lay in between. Germline V gene data show CDR1 as SGHRS and CDR2 as YFSETQ. The CDR3 is 14 residues long. CDR3 loop: CASSTSSGSTEAFF. The CDR3 coding sequence is TGCGCCAGCAGCACGAGTTCAGGATCCACTGAAGCTTTCTTT.

The J gene is TRBJ2-7, the V gene TRBV19; TRBD2 matches at 9 bases. Germline lookup yields CDR1 LNHDA and CDR2 SQIVND (reference sequence). This CDR3 region has 15 residues. Germline trimming cut 8 bases from V and 5 bases from J; bases unmatched to any gene: 13. CDR3 region: CASAPHRGRANEQYF. Written as DNA, the CDR3 is TGTGCCAGTGCCCCCCATCGCGGGAGGGCGAACGAGCAGTACTTC.

The chain employs TRBV9 and TRBJ2-3; no clear D. V was pared by 0 bases and J by 2 bases, with 10 bases between. Germline CDR1 SGDLS, CDR2 YYNGEE. The CDR3 spans 15 residues. CDR3 sequence: CASSVVDSLTDTQYF. DNA for the CDR3: TGTGCCAGCAGCGTAGTTGACTCACTCACAGATACGCAGTATTTT.

This sequence joins TRBV4-2 and TRBJ2-3, with D possibly matching TRBD2 (7 bases). The CDR3 runs 17 residues. V was pared by 3 bases and J by 6 bases, with 22 bases between. The germline V gene encodes CDR1 LGHNA and CDR2 YNFKEQ. CDR3 region: CASSQGQHSGGPDTQYF. CDR3 DNA: TGTGCCAGCAGCCAGGGTCAACATTCGGGGGGCCCGGATACGCAGTATTTT.

The rearrangement links TRBV5-6 to TRBJ2-7; maybe TRBD1 (6 bases). The CDR3 contains 16 residues. The germline CDR1 and CDR2 sequences are SGHDT and YYEEEE. Deletions cut 4 bases from V and 0 bases from J, with 17 bases between. The CDR3 DNA is TGTGCCAGCAGCGGAGTCGGGACACTCCTCTCCTACGAGCAGTACTTC. This codes for CASSGVGTLLSYEQYF.

V and J are TRBV6-1 and TRBJ2-5; 7 nucleotides agree with TRBD2. Per germline, CDR1 MNHNS and CDR2 SASEGT. The CDR3 length is 15 residues. V shed 2 bases, J shed 4 bases, and the junction held 7 bases outside the gene matches. CDR3 nucleotide sequence: TGTGCCAGCAGTGAAAGCCCAGCGGGGACAGAGACCCAGTACTTC. Its translation: CASSESPAGTETQYF.

The chain uses TRBV28 and TRBJ1-5; D remains ambiguous. Germline V gene sequence: CDR1 MDHEN, CDR2 SYDVKM. The CDR3 loop spans 13 amino acids. V was trimmed by 6 bases and J by 0 bases, leaving 6 bases between them. In nucleotides, the CDR3 is TGTGCCAGCAGCGACAATAGCAATCAGCCCCAGCATTTT. Translated: CASSDNSNQPQHF.

Only one count was recorded for this clone. CDR3 residues: CASSSRLAKNIQYF. CDR3 bases: TGTGCCAGCAGCTCGAGGCTAGCCAAAAACATTCAGTACTTC. J is TRBJ2-4 and V is TRBV11-2; D not resolved. The CDR3 consists of 14 residues. The V end was cut by 4 bases, the J end by 0 bases, with 7 bases between. Germline V gives CDR1 SGHAT, CDR2 FQNNGV.

The rearrangement uses TRBV27 and TRBJ2-7; 7 bases fit TRBD1. The CDR3 has 14 amino acids. In germline, CDR1 is MNHEY, CDR2 SMNVEV (reference sequence). V shed 2 bases, J shed 4 bases, and the junction held 5 bases outside the gene matches. This chain's CDR3 is CASSLGTVPYEQYF. CDR3 nucleotide sequence: TGTGCCAGCAGTTTAGGGACAGTTCCATACGAGCAGTACTTC.

This rearrangement joins TRBV7-2 to TRBJ2-7, with a tentative D call TRBD2 (5 bases). The CDR3 has 12 residues. Trimming stripped 2 bases from V and 6 bases from J, with 8 bases between. Germline V gene data show CDR1 as SGHTA and CDR2 as FQGNSA. The CDR3 loop is CASSLSRGEQYF. The CDR3 DNA sequence: TGTGCCAGCAGCTTATCCCGGGGCGAGCAGTACTTC.

A word on this clone: This specimen includes other DNA sequences encoding the same CDR3. The chain recombines TRBV6-5 with TRBJ2-5; D is undetermined. The CDR3 is made up of 10 amino acids. The V gene's germline CDR1 is MNHEY and CDR2 SVGAGI. Trimming pared 6 bases from V and 5 bases from J, leaving 4 bases between. CDR3 protein: CASRRETQYF. The CDR3 bases are TGTGCCAGCAGGAGGGAGACCCAGTACTTC.

The chain links TRBV30 to TRBJ1-3, with D perhaps TRBD1 (6 bases). This CDR3 has 12 residues. The V gene lost 3 bases and the J gene lost 8 bases, with 11 bases spanning the gap. Germline V gives CDR1 GTSNPN, CDR2 SVGIG (reference sequence). CDR3 residues: CAWSWDIYTIYF. CDR3 coding DNA: TGTGCCTGGAGCTGGGACATCTACACCATATATTTT.

The chain has TRBV28 and TRBJ2-7; TRBD1 matches 9 bases. CDR1 and CDR2 from the germline V gene are MDHEN and SYDVKM. Trimming cost V 3 bases and J 5 bases; bases outside gene matches: 5. The CDR3 runs 14 residues. Written as DNA, the CDR3 is TGTGCCAGCAGTTTTCTGGACAGGGGCAACGAGCAGTACTTC. Its translation is CASSFLDRGNEQYF. Together with reference TRBV28 and TRBJ2-7, the CDR3 gives the full variable domain: DVKVTQSSRYLVKRTGEKVFLECVQDMDHENMFWYRQDPGLGLRLIYFSYDVKMKEKGDIPEGYSVSREKKERFSLILESASTNQTSMYLCASSFLDRGNEQYFGPGTRLTVT.

J is TRBJ1-5 and V is TRBV18; 7 bases match TRBD1. Germline V gene sequence: CDR1 KGHSH, CDR2 LQKENI. This CDR3 has 13 residues. The J segment lost 5 bases and the V segment lost 2 bases, leaving 0 bases of the junction unmatched. The CDR3 DNA reads as TGTGCCAGCTCACCAACAGGGGATCAGCCCCAGCATTTT. Translated: CASSPTGDQPQHF.

The V call is TRBV6-5, the J call TRBJ1-1; perhaps TRBD1 as D (6 bases). The germline gives CDR1 MNHEY, CDR2 SVGAGI. The CDR3 totals 15 residues. V was shortened by 5 bases and J by 3 bases, with 16 bases between the two germline ends. CDR3 sequence: CASSHPPGVDTEAFF. The DNA for the CDR3 is TGTGCCAGCAGTCACCCCCCAGGGGTAGACACTGAAGCTTTCTTT.